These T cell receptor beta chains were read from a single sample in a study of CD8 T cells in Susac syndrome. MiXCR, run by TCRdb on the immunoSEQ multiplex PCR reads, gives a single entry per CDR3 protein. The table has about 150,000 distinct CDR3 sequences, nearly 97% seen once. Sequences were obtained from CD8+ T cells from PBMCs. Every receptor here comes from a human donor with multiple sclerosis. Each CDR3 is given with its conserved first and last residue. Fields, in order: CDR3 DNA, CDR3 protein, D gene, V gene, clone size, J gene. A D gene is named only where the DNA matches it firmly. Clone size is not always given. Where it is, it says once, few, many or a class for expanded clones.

TGTGCCAGTAGTATTGGGGAAGGGGGAGAGCAGTTCTTC | CASSIGEGGEQFF | NA | TRBV19 | NA | TRBJ2-1
TGTGCCAGCAGCCCACAGCATACGAACACTGAAGCTTTCTTT | CASSPQHTNTEAFF | NA | TRBV4-2 | NA | TRBJ1-1
TGTGCCACCAGTGACTCCGGGACTAACACAGATACGCAGTATTTT | CATSDSGTNTDTQYF | TRBD2 | TRBV24-1 | once | TRBJ2-3
TGCAGTGCCGTCCCCCGGCGGGGGTCAGAGACCCAGTACTTC | CSAVPRRGSETQYF | TRBD2 | TRBV20-1 | once | TRBJ2-5
TGTGCCAGCAGCTTATTTCAAGGGAAGAGCCACGAGCAGTACTTC | CASSLFQGKSHEQYF | NA | TRBV13 | NA | TRBJ2-7
TGTGCCTGGAGTATAGCAGCGGGGGGGCCCTACGAGCAGTACTTC | CAWSIAAGGPYEQYF | TRBD2 | TRBV30 | NA | TRBJ2-7
TGCAGCCTTGTCGAAGGGGTTGGCTACACCTTC | CSLVEGVGYTF | NA | TRBV29-1 | NA | TRBJ1-2
TGTGCCAGCTTGGGGACAGGGTCTATCTATGGCTACACCTTC | CASLGTGSIYGYTF | TRBD1 | TRBV5-6 | NA | TRBJ1-2
TGTGCCAGCAGCTTGGCAGGTTTCGGTAGCAATCAGCCCCAGCATTTT | CASSLAGFGSNQPQHF | NA | TRBV7-9 | NA | TRBJ1-5
TGTGCCAGCAGTTTGCAAGGGGGCAATCAGCCCCAGCATTTT | CASSLQGGNQPQHF | NA | TRBV27 | NA | TRBJ1-5
TGTGCCAGCAGCCGCGGGAGTGGGAACCGGGAGACCCAGTACTTC | CASSRGSGNRETQYF | TRBD2 | TRBV5-6 | NA | TRBJ2-5
TGCGCCAGCAGCCCTCGGGACAGTATGAATAATTCACCCCTCCACTTT | CASSPRDSMNNSPLHF | TRBD1 | TRBV4-1 | NA | TRBJ1-6
TGTGCCAGCAGCTCCCGGGACAGGCCCTCCTACGAGCAGTACTTC | CASSSRDRPSYEQYF | TRBD1 | TRBV7-9 | NA | TRBJ2-7
TGCAGCGTTGAAGAACGAGGTAATGGGGCCAACGTCCTGACTTTC | CSVEERGNGANVLTF | NA | TRBV29-1 | NA | TRBJ2-6
TGTGCCAGCAGTTTGGCGGGGGGTTTCCAAGAGACCCAGTACTTC | CASSLAGGFQETQYF | TRBD2 | TRBV6-5 | NA | TRBJ2-5
TGTGCCAGCAGCGGAGACAGGGGAAGTTGGACTGAAGCTTTCTTT | CASSGDRGSWTEAFF | TRBD1 | TRBV9 | once | TRBJ1-1
TGTGCCAGCAGCCAAGCTAGGGGCTGGGAGACCCAGTACTTC | CASSQARGWETQYF | NA | TRBV14 | NA | TRBJ2-5
TGTGCCACCAGCGGGACTAGCGAGGAGACCCAGTACTTC | CATSGTSEETQYF | TRBD2 | TRBV15 | once | TRBJ2-5
TGTGCCAGCAGCGGGGGGGCCGAAGATACGCAGTATTTT | CASSGGAEDTQYF | TRBD2 | TRBV28 | NA | TRBJ2-3
TGTGCCAGCAGCATCAGTTTCCACGGACGGTCCCACATTCAGTACTTC | CASSISFHGRSHIQYF | NA | TRBV21-1 | NA | TRBJ2-4
TGCAGCGTAGCCGGGACAGGGGCGGATGAGCAGTTCTTC | CSVAGTGADEQFF | TRBD1 | TRBV29-1 | NA | TRBJ2-1
TGTGCCAGCAGTGATCCACAGCTTTACGAGCAGTACTTC | CASSDPQLYEQYF | NA | TRBV2 | NA | TRBJ2-7
TGTGCCAGCAGCTCAAGTTTTTCGGGGCTTCGGTACAATGAGCAGTTCTTC | CASSSSFSGLRYNEQFF | NA | TRBV11-3 | NA | TRBJ2-1
TGTGCCAGCAGCTACGGGGCTGGCCAAGAGACCCAGTACTTC | CASSYGAGQETQYF | NA | TRBV5-6 | NA | TRBJ2-5
TGTGCCAGCAGCTTGGGAGGGGACAATCAGCCCCAGCATTTT | CASSLGGDNQPQHF | NA | TRBV13 | NA | TRBJ1-5
TGTGCCAGCAGCTTGGACAGGTTGAACACTGAAGCTTTCTTT | CASSLDRLNTEAFF | TRBD1 | TRBV7-6 | few | TRBJ1-1
TGTGCCAGCAGTGAGCCGACATTCGCCTCTGGGGCCAACGTCCTGACTTTC | CASSEPTFASGANVLTF | NA | TRBV2 | NA | TRBJ2-6
TGCAGCGTTGAAGGGGGGATGAACTATGGCTACACCTTC | CSVEGGMNYGYTF | NA | TRBV29-1 | NA | TRBJ1-2
TGTGCCTGGAGTGTACGGAGGGCGGGGGGTTACAATGAGCAGTTCTTC | CAWSVRRAGGYNEQFF | TRBD2 | TRBV30 | NA | TRBJ2-1
TGCAGTGCTCCCCCCATCCATGCCAAAAACATTCAGTACTTC | CSAPPIHAKNIQYF | NA | TRBV20-1 | once | TRBJ2-4
TGCAGTGCTAGAGAGAGTAGCGGGGGGGCCGCTGAGCAGTTCTTC | CSARESSGGAAEQFF | TRBD2 | TRBV20-1 | NA | TRBJ2-1
TGTGCCAGCAGCAGGCCCAGAGACAATGAGCAGTTCTTC | CASSRPRDNEQFF | NA | TRBV9 | NA | TRBJ2-1
TGTGCCAGCAGTCCCGGTGTCACGTCCGACGAGCAGTACTTC | CASSPGVTSDEQYF | NA | TRBV6-5 | NA | TRBJ2-7
TGTGCCACCAGCTCAACGGACCCGGGCACCTACGAGCAGTACTTC | CATSSTDPGTYEQYF | NA | TRBV15 | NA | TRBJ2-7
TGTGCTAGCAGCCCCGACAGAATGGGCAATGAGCAGTTCTTC | CASSPDRMGNEQFF | NA | TRBV7-7 | NA | TRBJ2-1
TGCAGCGTTGATGTTTTATGGCGGGCGACAGCCCCATATGGCTACACCTTC | CSVDVLWRATAPYGYTF | NA | TRBV29-1 | NA | TRBJ1-2
TGTGCCAGCAGTGCGGACCGGGACCATCTTGGGATCGAGCAGTTCTTC | CASSADRDHLGIEQFF | NA | TRBV12-3/TRBV12-4 | once | TRBJ2-1
TGTGCCAGCGAGGGGGGCACAGATACGCAGTATTTT | CASEGGTDTQYF | NA | TRBV3-1 | NA | TRBJ2-3
TGTGCCTGGACGGGACTTGGGGAAAACACCATATATTTT | CAWTGLGENTIYF | NA | TRBV30 | NA | TRBJ1-3
TGCAGTGCTAGGGGACTTGAGGGGGAGGTGACAGATACGCAGTATTTT | CSARGLEGEVTDTQYF | NA | TRBV20-1 | NA | TRBJ2-3
TGTGCCAGCAGCTTAGAAGGATCCAGGTTAAGGGAGCAGTACTTC | CASSLEGSRLREQYF | NA | TRBV11-2 | NA | TRBJ2-7
TGTGCCACCAGTGATCCACGACAGGGGGTCAGCAATGAGCAGTTCTTC | CATSDPRQGVSNEQFF | TRBD1 | TRBV24-1 | NA | TRBJ2-1
TGTGCCTCCGGGCAGGGCTCTGGGGCCAACGTCCTGACTTTC | CASGQGSGANVLTF | NA | TRBV30 | NA | TRBJ2-6
TGTGCCAGCACCCAAAGCAGCAGGACTAACTATGGCTACACCTTC | CASTQSSRTNYGYTF | NA | TRBV5-6 | NA | TRBJ1-2
TGTGCCAGCAGTACCCGGGAGAAGCGCTATGGCTACACCTTC | CASSTREKRYGYTF | NA | TRBV12-3/TRBV12-4 | NA | TRBJ1-2
TGCAGTGCAAGATCCGGGAGGGTGTCGGAGACCCAGTACTTC | CSARSGRVSETQYF | TRBD2 | TRBV20-1 | NA | TRBJ2-5
TGCGCCAGCAGCACATGGACAGGGGGCGCAGATACGCAGTATTTT | CASSTWTGGADTQYF | TRBD1 | TRBV5-1 | NA | TRBJ2-3
TGTGCCAGCAGTCCGGAGTTCTCCTACAATGAGCAGTTCTTC | CASSPEFSYNEQFF | NA | TRBV12-3/TRBV12-4 | NA | TRBJ2-1
TGTGCCAGCAGTCCCGGGCCAAGGGATACGCAGTATTTT | CASSPGPRDTQYF | NA | TRBV12-3/TRBV12-4 | NA | TRBJ2-3
TGCAGCGTTGCTTCAAGGGAACATGGCTACACCTTC | CSVASREHGYTF | NA | TRBV29-1 | NA | TRBJ1-2
TGCAGCGTTGAAGATGCGGACAAAGGCCGTGGGACTAGCGGGGATTGGGGCACAGATACGCAGTATTTT | CSVEDADKGRGTSGDWGTDTQYF | TRBD2 | TRBV29-1 | NA | TRBJ2-3
TGCGCCAGCAGCCACCAGAGTGGACAGATGAATTCACCCCTCCACTTT | CASSHQSGQMNSPLHF | NA | TRBV4-1 | NA | TRBJ1-6
TGTGCCAGCAGCTTCCGATTGGGCACAGATACGCAGTATTTT | CASSFRLGTDTQYF | NA | TRBV7-2 | NA | TRBJ2-3
TGTGCCAGCAGCCAAGATCCAAGGCCTCGCGGCTACACCTTC | CASSQDPRPRGYTF | NA | TRBV4-2 | once | TRBJ1-2